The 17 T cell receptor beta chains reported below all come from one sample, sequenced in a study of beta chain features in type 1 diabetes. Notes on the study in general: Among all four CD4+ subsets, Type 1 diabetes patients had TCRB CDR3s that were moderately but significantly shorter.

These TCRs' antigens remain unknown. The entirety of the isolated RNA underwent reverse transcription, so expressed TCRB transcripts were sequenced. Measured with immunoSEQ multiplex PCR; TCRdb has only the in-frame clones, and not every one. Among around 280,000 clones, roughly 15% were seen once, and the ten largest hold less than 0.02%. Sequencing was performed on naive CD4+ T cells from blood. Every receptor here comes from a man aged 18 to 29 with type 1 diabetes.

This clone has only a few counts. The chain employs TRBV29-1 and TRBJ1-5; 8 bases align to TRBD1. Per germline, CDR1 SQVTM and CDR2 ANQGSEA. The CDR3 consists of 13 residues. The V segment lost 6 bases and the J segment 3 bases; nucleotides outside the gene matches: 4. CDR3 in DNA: TGCAGCGTCCGGACAGGGACCAATCAGCCCCAGCATTTT. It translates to CSVRTGTNQPQHF.

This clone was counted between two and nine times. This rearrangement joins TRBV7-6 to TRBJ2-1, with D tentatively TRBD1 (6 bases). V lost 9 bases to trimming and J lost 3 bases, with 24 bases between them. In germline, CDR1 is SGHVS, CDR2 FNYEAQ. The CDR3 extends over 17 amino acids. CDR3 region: CARSLDRFYPYYNEQFF. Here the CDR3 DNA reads TGTGCCAGGTCCCTAGACAGGTTCTATCCTTACTACAATGAGCAGTTCTTC.

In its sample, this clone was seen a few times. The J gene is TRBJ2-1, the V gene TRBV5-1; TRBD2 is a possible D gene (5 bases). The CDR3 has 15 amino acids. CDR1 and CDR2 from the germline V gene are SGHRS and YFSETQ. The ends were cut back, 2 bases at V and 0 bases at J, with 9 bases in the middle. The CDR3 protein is CASSLRGSSYNEQFF. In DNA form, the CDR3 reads TGCGCCAGCAGCTTAAGAGGGAGCTCCTACAATGAGCAGTTCTTC.

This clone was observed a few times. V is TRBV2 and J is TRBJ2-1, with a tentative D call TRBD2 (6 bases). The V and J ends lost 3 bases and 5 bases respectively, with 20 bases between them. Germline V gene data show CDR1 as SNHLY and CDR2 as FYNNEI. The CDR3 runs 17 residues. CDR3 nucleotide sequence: TGTGCCAGCAGTGATCCTTTGACTAGTGGAAACAACAATGAGCAGTTCTTC. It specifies CASSDPLTSGNNNEQFF. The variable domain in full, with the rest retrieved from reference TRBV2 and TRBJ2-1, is EPEVTQTPSHQVTQMGQEVILRCVPISNHLYFYWYRQILGQKVEFLVSFYNNEISEKSEIFDDQFSVERPDGSNFTLKIRSTKLEDSAMYFCASSDPLTSGNNNEQFFGPGTRLTVL.

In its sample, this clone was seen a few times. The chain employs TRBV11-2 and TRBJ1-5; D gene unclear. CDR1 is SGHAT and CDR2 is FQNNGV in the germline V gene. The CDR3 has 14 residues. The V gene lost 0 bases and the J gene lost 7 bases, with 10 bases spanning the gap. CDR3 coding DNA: TGTGCCAGCAGCTTAGATATTGGCGGCCAGCCCCAGCATTTT. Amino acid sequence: CASSLDIGGQPQHF.

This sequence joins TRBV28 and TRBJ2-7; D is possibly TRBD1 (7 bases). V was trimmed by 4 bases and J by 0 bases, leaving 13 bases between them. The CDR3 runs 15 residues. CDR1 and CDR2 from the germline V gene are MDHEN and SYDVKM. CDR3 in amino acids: CASSSAGQSSYEQYF. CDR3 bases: TGTGCCAGCAGTTCGGCGGGACAGAGCTCCTACGAGCAGTACTTC.

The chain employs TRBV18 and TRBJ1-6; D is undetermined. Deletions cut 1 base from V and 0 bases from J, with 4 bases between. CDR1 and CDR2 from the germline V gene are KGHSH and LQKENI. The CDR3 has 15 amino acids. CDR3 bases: TGTGCCAGCTCACCACTGAGCTCCTATAATTCACCCCTCCACTTT. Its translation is CASSPLSSYNSPLHF.

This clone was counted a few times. CDR3 sequence reads: CASSSSGGDNEQFF. CDR3 DNA: TGTGCCAGCAGCTCAAGCGGGGGAGATAATGAGCAGTTCTTC. The chain is built from TRBV7-9 and TRBJ2-1, with 8 nucleotides matching TRBD2. Germline V gene sequence: CDR1 SEHNR, CDR2 FQNEAQ (reference sequence). The junction had 6 bases not matched to a gene; V was cut back by 4 bases and J by 7 bases. The CDR3 sequence is 14 residues long.

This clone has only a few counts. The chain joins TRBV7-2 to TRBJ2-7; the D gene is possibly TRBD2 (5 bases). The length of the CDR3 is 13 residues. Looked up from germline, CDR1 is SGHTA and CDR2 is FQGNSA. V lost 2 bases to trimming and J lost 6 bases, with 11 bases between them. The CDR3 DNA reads TGTGCCAGCAGCTTACAGCCGGCGGGCGAGCAGTACTTC. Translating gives CASSLQPAGEQYF.

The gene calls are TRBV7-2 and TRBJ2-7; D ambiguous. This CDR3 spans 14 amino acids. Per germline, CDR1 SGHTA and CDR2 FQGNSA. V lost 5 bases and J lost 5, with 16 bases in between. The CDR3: CASSAPMGGHEQYF. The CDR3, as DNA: TGTGCCAGCAGCGCCCCCATGGGTGGGCACGAGCAGTACTTC.

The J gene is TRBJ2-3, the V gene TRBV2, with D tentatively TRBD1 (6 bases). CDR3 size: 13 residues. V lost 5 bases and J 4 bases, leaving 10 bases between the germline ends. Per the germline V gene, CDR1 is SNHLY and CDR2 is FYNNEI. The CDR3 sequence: CASSQGLADTQYF. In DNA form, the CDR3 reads TGTGCCAGCAGTCAGGGGCTCGCAGATACGCAGTATTTT.

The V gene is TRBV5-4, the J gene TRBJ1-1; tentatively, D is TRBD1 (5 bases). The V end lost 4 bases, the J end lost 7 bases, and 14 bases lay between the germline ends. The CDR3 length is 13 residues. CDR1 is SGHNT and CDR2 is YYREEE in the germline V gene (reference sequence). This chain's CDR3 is CASSPTGRYEAFF. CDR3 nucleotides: TGTGCCAGCAGCCCCACAGGACGTTATGAAGCTTTCTTT.

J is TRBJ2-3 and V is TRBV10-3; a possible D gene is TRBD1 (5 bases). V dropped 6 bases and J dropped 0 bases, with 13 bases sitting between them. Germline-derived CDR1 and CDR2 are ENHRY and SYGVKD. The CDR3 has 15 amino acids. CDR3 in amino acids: CAIRRQGSSTDTQYF. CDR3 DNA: TGTGCCATCAGGCGCCAGGGCTCTAGCACAGATACGCAGTATTTT.

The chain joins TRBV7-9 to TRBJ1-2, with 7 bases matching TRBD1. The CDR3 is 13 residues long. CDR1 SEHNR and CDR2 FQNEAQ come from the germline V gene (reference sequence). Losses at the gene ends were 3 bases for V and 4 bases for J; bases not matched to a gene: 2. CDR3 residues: CASSFAGGYGYTF. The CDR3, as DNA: TGTGCCAGCAGCTTCGCAGGGGGCTATGGCTACACCTTC.

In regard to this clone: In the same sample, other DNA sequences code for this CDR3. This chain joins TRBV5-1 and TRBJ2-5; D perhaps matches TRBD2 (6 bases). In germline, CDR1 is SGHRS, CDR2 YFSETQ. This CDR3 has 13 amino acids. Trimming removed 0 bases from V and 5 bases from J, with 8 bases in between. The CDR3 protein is CASSLAGSETQYF. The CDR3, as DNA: TGCGCCAGCAGCTTGGCCGGGAGTGAGACCCAGTACTTC.

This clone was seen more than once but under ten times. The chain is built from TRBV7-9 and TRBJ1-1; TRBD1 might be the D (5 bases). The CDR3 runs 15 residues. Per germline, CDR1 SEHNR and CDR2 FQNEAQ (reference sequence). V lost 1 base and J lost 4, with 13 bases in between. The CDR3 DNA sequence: TGTGCCAGCAGCTTAGATTGGGGCCCGAGCACTGAAGCTTTCTTT. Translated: CASSLDWGPSTEAFF.

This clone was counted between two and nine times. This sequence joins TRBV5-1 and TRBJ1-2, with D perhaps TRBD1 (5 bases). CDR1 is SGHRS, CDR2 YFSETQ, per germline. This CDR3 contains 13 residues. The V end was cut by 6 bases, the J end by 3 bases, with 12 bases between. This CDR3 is CASTLGEDYGYTF. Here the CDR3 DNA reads TGCGCCAGCACGTTAGGGGAGGACTATGGCTACACCTTC.